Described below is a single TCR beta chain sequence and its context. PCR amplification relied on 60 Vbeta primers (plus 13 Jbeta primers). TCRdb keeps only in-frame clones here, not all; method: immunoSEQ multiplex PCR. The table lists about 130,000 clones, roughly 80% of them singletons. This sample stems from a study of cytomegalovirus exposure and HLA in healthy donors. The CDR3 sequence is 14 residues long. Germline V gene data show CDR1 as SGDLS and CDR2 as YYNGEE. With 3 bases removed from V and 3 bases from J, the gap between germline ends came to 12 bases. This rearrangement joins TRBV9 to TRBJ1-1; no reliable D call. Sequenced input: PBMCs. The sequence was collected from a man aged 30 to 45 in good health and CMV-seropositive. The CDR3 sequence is CASSATAGYTEAFF. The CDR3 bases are TGTGCCAGCAGCGCAACCGCGGGGTACACTGAAGCTTTCTTT.